Listed here is a single T cell receptor beta chain. The target antigen is unknown. This entry is derived from a study of T cells after yellow fever vaccination. The study, taken as a whole, reports: Most clones from primary vaccination were detected again post-booster (96% CD4, around 90% CD8).

TCRdb reprocessed the 5' RACE reads via MiXCR and lists one record per CDR3 protein. Of about 350,000 distinct CDR3 sequences detected, roughly 4.3% appear once; the ten largest clones hold around 25%. This CDR3 comprises 13 residues. Germline V gene data show CDR1 as SGDLS and CDR2 as YYNGEE. The V gene end was trimmed by 8 bases and the J gene end by 4 bases; junction bases not matched to a gene: 7. The receptor was derived from a man aged 18 to 29 who received the YFV17D yellow fever vaccine. This chain connects TRBV9 to TRBJ2-5, with TRBD2 matching 8 bases. The sample was PBMCs, taken 5 days after the yellow fever booster vaccination. The CDR3 spells CASSLAVRETQYF. The CDR3 DNA follows: TGTGCCAGTTCACTAGCGGTCAGAGAGACCCAGTACTTC.